Sequencing of this T cell receptor (beta chain) was carried out in a study of untreated major depressive disorder. Here immunoSEQ multiplex PCR was the method, and the copy in TCRdb shows in-frame clones only, minus some. Of almost 20,000 clones listed, more than 75% were seen once; the top ten hold about 0.8%. From germline, CDR1 is MDHEN and CDR2 SYDVKM. Trimming removed 4 bases at V and 7 bases at J, with 10 bases between. The CDR3 spans 12 residues. The receptor was isolated from a woman in her 30s in good health. The chain links TRBV28 to TRBJ1-2; no reliable D call. Sequencing was done on a sample of CD4+ T cells from PBMCs. As DNA, the CDR3 is TGTGCCAGCAGTTCCCTCGGGATTGGCTACACCTTC. It codes for CASSSLGIGYTF.